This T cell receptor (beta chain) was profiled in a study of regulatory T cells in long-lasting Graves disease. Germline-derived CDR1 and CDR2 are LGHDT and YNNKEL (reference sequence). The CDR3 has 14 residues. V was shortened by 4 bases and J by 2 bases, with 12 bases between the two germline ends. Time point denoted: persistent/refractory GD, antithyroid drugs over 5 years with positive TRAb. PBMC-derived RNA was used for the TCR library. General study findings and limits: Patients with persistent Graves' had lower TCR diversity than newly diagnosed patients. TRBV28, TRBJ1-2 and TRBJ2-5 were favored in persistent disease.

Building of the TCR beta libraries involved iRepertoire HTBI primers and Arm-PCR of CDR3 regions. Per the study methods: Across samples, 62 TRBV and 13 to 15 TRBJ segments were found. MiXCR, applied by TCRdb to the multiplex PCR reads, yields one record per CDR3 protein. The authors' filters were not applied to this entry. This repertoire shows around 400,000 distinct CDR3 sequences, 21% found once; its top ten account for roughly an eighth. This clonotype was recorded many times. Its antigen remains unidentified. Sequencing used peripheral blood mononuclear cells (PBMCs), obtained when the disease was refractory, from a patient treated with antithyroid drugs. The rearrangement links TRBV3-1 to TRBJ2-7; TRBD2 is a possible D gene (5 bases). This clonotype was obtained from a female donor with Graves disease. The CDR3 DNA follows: TGTGCCAGCAGCCCCCCGGAGGACCCCTACGAGCAGTACTTC. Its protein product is CASSPPEDPYEQYF.